This TCR beta chain was obtained from a study of siplizumab effects on memory and regulatory T cells. Concerning this clone: Its antigen is unidentified.

Some clones are missing from TCRdb's copy, which holds only in-frame ones; the method was immunoSEQ multiplex PCR. The profile covers roughly 75,000 clones, with about 92% appearing a single time and 4.5% to 6.5% taken by the ten largest. The V gene's germline CDR1 is MNHEY and CDR2 SVGAGI. The CDR3 runs to 13 residues. The V and J ends lost 5 bases and 6 bases respectively, with 11 bases between them. Study-wide findings and caveats: There were only a minor fraction of alloreactive clones that mapped to unstimulated subsets. An assignable naive or memory phenotype was lacking in roughly 80-97% of proliferating CD4+ or CD8+ clones.

The source of this sequence is a human donor in good health. The chain is built from TRBV6-5 and TRBJ1-5; D ambiguous. Sequencing was performed on CD8+ T cells sorted from blood. This CDR3 reads CASSPLAAQPQHF. The CDR3 DNA reads as TGTGCCAGCAGTCCTTTAGCGGCTCAGCCCCAGCATTTT.